This TCR beta chain was captured by sequencing in a study of shared clonotypes between healthy human individuals. Turning to the study itself: Three plates were used per donor for CD4 naive, three for CD4 memory, two for CD8 naive and one for CD8 memory.

Trimming left V 6 bases short and J 4 bases short, with 16 bases between. In germline, CDR1 is SGHRS, CDR2 YFSETQ. The CDR3 sequence is 14 residues long. The data were produced by immunoSEQ multiplex PCR, yet TCRdb's version contains in-frame clones alone and is incomplete. The repertoire includes 800,000 or so clones, roughly 96% of them detected once, and under 0.3% sits in the top ten. Only CD45RO-negative cells positively selected for CCR7 counted as naive CD8 cells, so terminally differentiated effector memory CD45RA+ cells were excluded. Caucasian adults living in Nashville, Tennessee, provided all samples.

This chain links TRBV5-1 with TRBJ1-2; D gene ambiguous. The clonotype originates from a young man in good health. Sequencing was done on a sample of naive CD8+ T cells sorted from blood. The CDR3 coding sequence is TGCGCCAGCATCCTGACCCCTCTTCTCTATGGCTACACCTTC. Translation gives CASILTPLLYGYTF. Supplemented by reference TRBV5-1 and TRBJ1-2, the full variable domain reads KAGVTQTPRYLIKTRGQQVTLSCSPISGHRSVSWYQQTPGQGLQFLFEYFSETQRNKGNFPGRFSGRQFSNSRSEMNVSTLELGDSALYLCASILTPLLYGYTFGSGTRLTVV.